The sequence of this TCR beta chain was determined in a study of T cell responses to AZD1222 COVID-19 vaccine. The CDR3 has 14 amino acids. The ends lost 4 bases at V and 4 bases at J; junction bases unmatched: 4. Germline loops: CDR1 MDHEN, CDR2 SYDVKM. Measured with immunoSEQ multiplex PCR; TCRdb has only the in-frame clones, and not every one. The sample lists roughly 150,000 clones; less than 95% were seen once. A word on this clone: The antigen is unknown.

Study-wide results and caveats: Donors, mostly white British, included more females; clonal diversity was possibly underestimated. Variant regions that are unmutated are reportedly the target of nearly half of spike-specific TCRs. An increase in Spike-specific TCR breadth and depth was observed after two AZD1222 doses.

The specimen was peripheral blood, collected 28 days after the second AZD1222 dose. This chain connects TRBV28 to TRBJ1-3, with 7 bases that match TRBD1. The source of this sequence is an adult who received the AZD1222 COVID-19 vaccine. CDR3 protein: CASSSGTEGNTIYF. The CDR3 DNA sequence: TGTGCCAGCAGTTCCGGGACAGAAGGAAACACCATATATTTT.